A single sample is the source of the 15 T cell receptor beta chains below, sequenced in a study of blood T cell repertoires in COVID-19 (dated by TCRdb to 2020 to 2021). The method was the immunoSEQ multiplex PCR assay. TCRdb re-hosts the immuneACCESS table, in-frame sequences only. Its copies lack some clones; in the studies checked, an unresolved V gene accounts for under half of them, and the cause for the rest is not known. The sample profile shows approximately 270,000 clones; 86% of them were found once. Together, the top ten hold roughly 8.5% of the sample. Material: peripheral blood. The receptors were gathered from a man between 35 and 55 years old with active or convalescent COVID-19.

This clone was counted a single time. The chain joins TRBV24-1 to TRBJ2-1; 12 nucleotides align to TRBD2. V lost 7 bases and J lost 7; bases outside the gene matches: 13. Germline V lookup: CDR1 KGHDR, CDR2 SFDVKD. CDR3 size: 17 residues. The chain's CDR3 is CATSIPPTSGGRNEQFF. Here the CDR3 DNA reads TGTGCCACCAGCATACCCCCGACTAGCGGGGGAAGAAATGAGCAGTTCTTC.

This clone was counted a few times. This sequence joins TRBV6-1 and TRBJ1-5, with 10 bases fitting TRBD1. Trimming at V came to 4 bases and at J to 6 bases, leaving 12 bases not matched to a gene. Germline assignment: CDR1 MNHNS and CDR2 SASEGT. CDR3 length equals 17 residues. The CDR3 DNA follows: TGTGCCAGCAGTGGGGACAGGGGAATGATACTAGGTCAGCCCCAGCATTTT. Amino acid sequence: CASSGDRGMILGQPQHF.

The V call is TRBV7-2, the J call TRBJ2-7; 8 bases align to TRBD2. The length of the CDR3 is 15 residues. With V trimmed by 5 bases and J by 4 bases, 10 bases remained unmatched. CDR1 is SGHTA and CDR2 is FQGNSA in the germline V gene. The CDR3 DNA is TGTGCCAGCAGCCTCACGGGGGGCGGGAGGTACGAGCAGTACTTC. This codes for CASSLTGGGRYEQYF.

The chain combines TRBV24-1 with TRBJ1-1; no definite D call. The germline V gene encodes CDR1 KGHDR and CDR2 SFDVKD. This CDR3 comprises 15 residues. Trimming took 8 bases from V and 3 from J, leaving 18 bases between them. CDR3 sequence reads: CATKRSRGIYTEAFF. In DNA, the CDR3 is TGTGCCACCAAAAGGAGCCGGGGAATTTACACTGAAGCTTTCTTT.

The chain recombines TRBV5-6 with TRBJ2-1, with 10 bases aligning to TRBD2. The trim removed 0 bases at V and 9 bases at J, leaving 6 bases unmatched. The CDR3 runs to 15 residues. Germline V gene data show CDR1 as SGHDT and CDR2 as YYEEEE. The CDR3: CASSLGLAGDGEQFF. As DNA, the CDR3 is TGTGCCAGCAGCTTGGGGCTAGCGGGGGACGGTGAGCAGTTCTTC.

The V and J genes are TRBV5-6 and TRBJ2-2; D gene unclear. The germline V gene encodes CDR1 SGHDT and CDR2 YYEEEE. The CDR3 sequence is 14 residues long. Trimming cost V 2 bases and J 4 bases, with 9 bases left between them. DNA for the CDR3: TGTGCCAGCAGCTTCGGCGGTACCACCGGGGAGCTGTTTTTT. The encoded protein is CASSFGGTTGELFF.

CDR3 coding DNA: TGCGCCAGCAGTGTTAGCCGCGCATATTCACCCCTCCACTTT. It specifies CASSVSRAYSPLHF. V gene TRBV5-1 combines with J gene TRBJ1-6; D remains unclear. This CDR3 region has 14 residues. V was trimmed by 5 bases and J by 8 bases, leaving 14 bases between them. Germline CDR1 reads SGHRS; CDR2 reads YFSETQ.

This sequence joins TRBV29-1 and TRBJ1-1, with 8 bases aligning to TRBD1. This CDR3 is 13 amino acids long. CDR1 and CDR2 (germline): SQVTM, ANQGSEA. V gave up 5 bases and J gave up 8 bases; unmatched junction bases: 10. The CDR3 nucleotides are TGCAGCGTTCGCGGACAGGGAGAACTAGAAGCTTTCTTT. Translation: CSVRGQGELEAFF.

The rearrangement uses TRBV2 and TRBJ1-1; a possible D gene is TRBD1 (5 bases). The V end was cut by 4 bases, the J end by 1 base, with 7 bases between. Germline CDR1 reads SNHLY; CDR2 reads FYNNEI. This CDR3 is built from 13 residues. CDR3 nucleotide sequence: TGTGCCAGCAGTGCGACAGAGAACACTGAAGCTTTCTTT. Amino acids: CASSATENTEAFF.

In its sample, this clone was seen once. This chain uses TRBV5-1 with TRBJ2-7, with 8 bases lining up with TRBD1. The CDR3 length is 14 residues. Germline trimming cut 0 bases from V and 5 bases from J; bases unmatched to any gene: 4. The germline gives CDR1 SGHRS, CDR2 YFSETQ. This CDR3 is CASSLGRGRDEQYF. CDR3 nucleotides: TGCGCCAGCAGCTTGGGCAGGGGGCGGGACGAGCAGTACTTC.

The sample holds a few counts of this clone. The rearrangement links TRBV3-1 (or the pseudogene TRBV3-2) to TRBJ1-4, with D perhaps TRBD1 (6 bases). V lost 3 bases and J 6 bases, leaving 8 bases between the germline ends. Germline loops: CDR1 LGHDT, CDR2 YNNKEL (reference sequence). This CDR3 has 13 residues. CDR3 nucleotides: TGTGCCAGCAGCCAGGACAGCTATGAAAAACTGTTTTTT. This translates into CASSQDSYEKLFF.

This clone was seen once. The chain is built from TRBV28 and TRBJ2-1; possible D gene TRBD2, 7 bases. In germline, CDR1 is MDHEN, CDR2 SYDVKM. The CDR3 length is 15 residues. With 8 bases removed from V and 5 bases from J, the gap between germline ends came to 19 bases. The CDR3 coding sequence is TGTGCCAGCTCCACGAGGGGGGGGGCCGACAATGAGCAGTTCTTC. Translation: CASSTRGGADNEQFF.

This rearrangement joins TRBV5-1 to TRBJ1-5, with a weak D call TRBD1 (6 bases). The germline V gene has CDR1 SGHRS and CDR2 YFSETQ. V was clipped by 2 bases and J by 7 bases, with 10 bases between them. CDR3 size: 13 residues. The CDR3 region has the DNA TGCGCCAGCAGCTTAGGGGGAGAACAGCCCCAGCATTTT. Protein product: CASSLGGEQPQHF.

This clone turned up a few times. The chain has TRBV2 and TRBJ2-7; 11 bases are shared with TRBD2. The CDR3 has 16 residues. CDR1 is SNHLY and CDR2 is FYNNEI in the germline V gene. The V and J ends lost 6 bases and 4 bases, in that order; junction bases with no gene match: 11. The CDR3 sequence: CASRDRTSGSSYEQYF. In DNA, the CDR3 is TGTGCCAGCAGGGATAGAACTAGCGGGAGTTCGTACGAGCAGTACTTC.

CDR3 sequence reads: CASTKDSRVAQHF. Written as DNA, the CDR3 is TGTGCCAGCACAAAGGACAGTCGGGTGGCCCAGCATTTT. The chain employs TRBV2 and TRBJ1-5; possibly TRBD1 for D (6 bases). The CDR3 is 13 amino acids. V lost 7 bases and J 11 bases, leaving 18 bases between the germline ends. Germline CDR1 reads SNHLY; CDR2 reads FYNNEI.